The following is a TCR beta chain sequence with its context. The length of the CDR3 is 16 residues. Germline loops: CDR1 KGHSH, CDR2 LQKENI. The V and J ends lost 3 bases and 1 base, in that order; junction bases with no gene match: 1. The data originate from a study of technical replicates of blood from a few donors. Clones were sequenced by immunoSEQ multiplex PCR, and TCRdb holds only the in-frame ones, with some missing. Among approximately 97,000 clones listed, about 95% were seen once. This TCR was recovered from a human donor in good health. Sample: T cells isolated from PBMCs. The V call is TRBV18, the J call TRBJ1-5, with 12 bases that match TRBD1. This CDR3 reads CASSPGQGASNQPQHF. CDR3 bases: TGTGCCAGCTCACCGGGACAGGGGGCGAGCAATCAGCCCCAGCATTTT.